This T cell receptor beta chain stems from a study of beta chain features in type 1 diabetes. Overall study results and limits: Among patients, naive, central memory and Treg TCRB repertoires appeared more similar than among healthy donors. Overrepresentation of cells with high TCR expression could result from cDNA sequencing. The study found moderately but significantly shorter TCRB CDR3s in all four CD4+ subsets of Type 1 diabetes patients.

As for this clone: The antigen is unknown.

The germline gives CDR1 MNHNS, CDR2 SASEGT. The V segment lost 5 bases and the J segment 3 bases; nucleotides outside the gene matches: 5. CDR3 length equals 14 residues. Via CD45RO/CCR7/CD25/CD127/CD95/CD27, cells of the CD4+ naive, central memory, regulatory and stem cell-like memory subsets were sorted. Each sorted population was over 98% pure. All of the isolated RNA was reverse transcribed, so expressed TCRB transcripts were sequenced. Profiled with immunoSEQ multiplex PCR; TCRdb holds only in-frame clones, not every one. Of some 640,000 clones listed, roughly 13% are singletons. This chain uses TRBV6-1 with TRBJ2-7; 9 positions match TRBD1. The receptor's source is a man between 18 and 35 years old with type 1 diabetes. Sequencing was carried out using naive CD4+ T cells from blood. DNA of the CDR3: TGTGCCAGCAGTACCCGACAGGGGGGCTACGAGCAGTACTTC. Its translation: CASSTRQGGYEQYF.